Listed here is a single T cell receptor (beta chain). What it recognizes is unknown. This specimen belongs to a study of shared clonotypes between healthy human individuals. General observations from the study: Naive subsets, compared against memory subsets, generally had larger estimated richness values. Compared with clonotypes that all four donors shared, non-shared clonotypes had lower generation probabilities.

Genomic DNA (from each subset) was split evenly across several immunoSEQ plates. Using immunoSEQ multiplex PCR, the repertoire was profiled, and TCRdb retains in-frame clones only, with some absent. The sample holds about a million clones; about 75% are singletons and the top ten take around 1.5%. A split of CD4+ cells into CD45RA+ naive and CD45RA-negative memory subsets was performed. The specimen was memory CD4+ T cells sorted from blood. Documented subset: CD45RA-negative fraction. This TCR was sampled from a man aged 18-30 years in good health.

The CDR3 nucleotides read TGTGCCTGGAGCGATACAAGACTAGCGGGGTACAATGAGCAGTTCTTC. Its translation is CAWSDTRLAGYNEQFF. This sequence joins TRBV30 and TRBJ2-1; 11 bases agree with TRBD2. The V gene's germline CDR1 is GTSNPN and CDR2 SVGIG (reference sequence). This CDR3 region has 16 residues. Losses at the gene ends were 3 bases for V and 4 bases for J; bases not matched to a gene: 8.